Listed below are T cell receptor beta chains from one sample, sequenced in a study of shared clonotypes between healthy human individuals. Generated by immunoSEQ multiplex PCR, the TCRdb table keeps only in-frame clones and is missing some. Seen here are around 2.5 million clones, over 85% observed once, and the top ten hold approximately 0.36%. The sample was naive CD4+ T cells from PBMCs. Receptors originate from a man aged 18 to 29 in good health. Some clones in this sample may be carry-over from other donors' samples. CDR3s include the opening cysteine and the closing phenylalanine or tryptophan. The D gene is left open where the match is weak. A clone size is listed for some rows: how often the clone was seen (once, few, many), or a class if it is expanded.

CDR3	DNA	J	V	D	size
CASSLKSGRTVDEQFF	TGTGCCAGCAGTTTAAAGTCCGGACGTACCGTGGATGAGCAGTTCTTC	TRBJ2-1	TRBV28	.	.
CASSRTGSSYEQYF	TGTGCCAGCAGCCGGACCGGCAGCTCCTACGAGCAGTACTTC	TRBJ2-7	TRBV7-9	.	.
CSVVWGGSTEAFF	TGCAGCGTTGTTTGGGGAGGCTCGACTGAAGCTTTCTTT	TRBJ1-1	TRBV29-1	.	few
CASTVGQNYEKLFF	TGTGCCAGCACCGTAGGACAGAACTACGAAAAACTGTTTTTT	TRBJ1-4	TRBV6-5	.	once
CASSQGTGARNGELFF	TGCGCCAGCAGCCAAGGAACGGGGGCGAGAAACGGGGAGCTGTTTTTT	TRBJ2-2	TRBV4-3	.	.
CASSLSGIMNTEAFF	TGTGCCAGCAGTTTATCGGGTATCATGAACACTGAAGCTTTCTTT	TRBJ1-1	TRBV27	.	few
CASSKTGQNTGELFF	TGTGCCAGCAGTAAGACGGGACAAAACACCGGGGAGCTGTTTTTT	TRBJ2-2	TRBV28	.	.
CASSTPSGRVSGYTF	TGTGCCAGCAGCACCCCGAGCGGGCGCGTAAGTGGCTACACCTTC	TRBJ1-2	TRBV5-4	.	.
CAWGGDGTYEQYF	TGTGCCTGGGGGGGGGACGGCACCTACGAGCAGTACTTC	TRBJ2-7	TRBV30	TRBD2	once
CAIKTQGDEETQYF	TGTGCCATCAAGACTCAGGGGGATGAAGAGACCCAGTACTTC	TRBJ2-5	TRBV10-3	TRBD1	.
CASSLAGSYEQYF	TGTGCCAGCAGCTTGGCCGGATCCTACGAGCAGTACTTC	TRBJ2-7	TRBV7-9	.	.
CASQDRAGPYEQYF	TGCGCCAGCCAAGACAGGGCGGGACCCTACGAGCAGTACTTC	TRBJ2-7	TRBV10-1	.	.
CASSQTPGTGSPYEQYF	TGCGCCAGCAGCCAGACTCCCGGGACAGGGTCCCCCTACGAGCAGTACTTC	TRBJ2-7	TRBV5-1	TRBD1	.
CASSLSASGRGDTQYF	TGCGCCAGCAGCTTGTCCGCTAGCGGGAGGGGGGATACGCAGTATTTT	TRBJ2-3	TRBV5-1	TRBD2	.
CASSPPWTGRVSPLHF	TGTGCCAGCAGTCCACCTTGGACAGGGAGGGTTTCACCCCTCCACTTT	TRBJ1-6	TRBV6-6	TRBD1	.
CASTLGGREGYTF	TGTGCCAGCACCTTGGGGGGACGTGAGGGCTACACCTTC	TRBJ1-2	TRBV28	.	.
CASSQARVPGQYF	TGTGCCAGCAGCCAGGCCCGGGTGCCAGGGCAGTACTTC	TRBJ2-7	TRBV4-2	.	.
CASSESPLNEKLFF	TGTGCCAGCAGTGAGTCTCCGCTTAATGAAAAACTGTTTTTT	TRBJ1-4	TRBV28	.	.
CASSFTGGPNEQYF	TGTGCCAGCAGCTTTACGGGAGGGCCTAACGAGCAGTACTTC	TRBJ2-7	TRBV9	TRBD2	.
CAWSRQGGNEQFF	TGTGCCTGGAGTCGACAGGGAGGGAATGAGCAGTTCTTC	TRBJ2-1	TRBV30	.	.
CASTPVGTGSYEQYF	TGTGCCAGTACCCCGGTAGGGACAGGGTCCTACGAGCAGTACTTC	TRBJ2-7	TRBV6-6	TRBD1	.
CASSGLLTRHEQFF	TGCGCCAGCAGTGGGCTCCTGACTAGGCATGAGCAGTTCTTC	TRBJ2-1	TRBV10-2	.	.
CASSIVDRTPGANVLTF	TGTGCCAGTAGTATAGTCGATAGAACCCCTGGGGCCAACGTCCTGACTTTC	TRBJ2-6	TRBV19	.	.
CASSEGPTQPQHF	TGTGCCAGCAGTGAGGGACCGACCCAGCCCCAGCATTTT	TRBJ1-5	TRBV2	.	.
CASSPQRALTYEQYF	TGTGCCAGCTCACCCCAGCGGGCCCTGACCTACGAGCAGTACTTC	TRBJ2-7	TRBV18	.	.
CASSLLTAGDYEQYF	TGTGCCAGCAGCTTATTGACAGCGGGAGACTACGAGCAGTACTTC	TRBJ2-7	TRBV7-9	TRBD2	.
CASNRLAGPYEQYF	TGTGCCAGCAACCGACTAGCGGGGCCCTACGAGCAGTACTTC	TRBJ2-7	TRBV2	TRBD2	.
CASSFPLGSDEQYF	TGTGCCAGCAGCTTTCCGTTGGGATCCGACGAGCAGTACTTC	TRBJ2-7	TRBV7-6	.	.
CASSLEGGLNTEAFF	TGCGCCAGCAGCTTGGAGGGAGGACTGAACACTGAAGCTTTCTTT	TRBJ1-1	TRBV5-1	.	few
CASSLTTNTGELFF	TGTGCCAGCAGTCTGACTACGAACACCGGGGAGCTGTTTTTT	TRBJ2-2	TRBV25-1	.	.
CATSRDRTGELFF	TGTGCCACCAGCAGAGATAGGACCGGGGAGCTGTTTTTT	TRBJ2-2	TRBV15	.	.
CASSLVGFRVTDTQYF	TGCGCCAGCAGCTTGGTGGGGTTTAGGGTCACAGATACGCAGTATTTT	TRBJ2-3	TRBV5-1	.	.
CASKSSRNTEAFF	TGTGCCAGCAAGTCAAGCAGGAACACTGAAGCTTTCTTT	TRBJ1-1	TRBV6-5	.	once
CASSLAIAQEQYF	TGCGCCAGCAGCTTGGCGATAGCTCAGGAGCAGTACTTC	TRBJ2-7	TRBV5-1	.	once
CASSRGSTYGYTF	TGTGCCAGCAGTAGGGGCAGCACCTATGGCTACACCTTC	TRBJ1-2	TRBV2	.	.
CASSSPWGGNTIYF	TGTGCCAGCAGTTCCCCCTGGGGTGGAAACACCATATATTTT	TRBJ1-3	TRBV28	.	.
CASSPPAGGVNEQFF	TGTGCCAGCTCACCACCAGCGGGAGGGGTTAATGAGCAGTTCTTC	TRBJ2-1	TRBV18	TRBD2	.
CASSLLGAGLGTQYF	TGTGCCAGCAGCTTGTTAGGGGCAGGGCTGGGGACCCAGTACTTC	TRBJ2-5	TRBV7-3	.	few
CASSIKDRALGYTF	TGTGCCAGCAGCATAAAGGACAGAGCGCTAGGCTACACCTTC	TRBJ1-2	TRBV28	.	.
CASSGRSSYEQYF	TGTGCCAGCAGCGGGAGGAGCTCCTACGAGCAGTACTTC	TRBJ2-7	TRBV11-3	.	.
CASSFGTVNTEAFF	TGTGCCAGCAGCTTCGGGACGGTAAACACTGAAGCTTTCTTT	TRBJ1-1	TRBV11-1	.	.
CASSSYLRQGNTDTQYF	TGTGCCAGCAGTTCATATCTCCGACAGGGGAACACAGATACGCAGTATTTT	TRBJ2-3	TRBV27	TRBD1	.
CASSITGSGEQYF	TGTGCCAGCAGTATCACAGGATCCGGCGAGCAGTACTTC	TRBJ2-7	TRBV2	.	.
CASSLPGNEQFF	TGCGCCAGCAGCTTGCCCGGGAATGAGCAGTTCTTC	TRBJ2-1	TRBV5-1	.	.
CASSLKTSGRETQYF	TGTGCCAGCAGCCTCAAGACTAGCGGGAGGGAGACCCAGTACTTC	TRBJ2-5	TRBV11-1	TRBD2	.
CSVGPPTTGELFF	TGCAGCGTCGGCCCCCCAACTACCGGGGAGCTGTTTTTT	TRBJ2-2	TRBV29-1	.	.
CASSSTGLAGVTNIQYF	TGTGCCAGCTCGTCAACCGGTCTAGCGGGAGTAACGAACATTCAGTACTTC	TRBJ2-4	TRBV18	TRBD2	.
CASSDWREIKNPYNEQFF	TGCGCCAGCAGTGATTGGCGGGAGATTAAGAACCCCTACAATGAGCAGTTCTTC	TRBJ2-1	TRBV10-1	TRBD2	.